The sequence of this T cell receptor beta chain was determined in a study of cytomegalovirus exposure and HLA in healthy donors. The study ran its PCR with 60 Vbeta and 13 Jbeta primers. The method was immunoSEQ multiplex PCR; TCRdb's version includes in-frame clones alone and lacks a portion of them. Here the sample spans 95,000 to 100,000 clones, about 75% being singletons. This sequence originates from a man aged 50 to 59 in good health and CMV-seronegative. The sample consisted of PBMCs.

CDR3 nucleotides: TGTGCCAGCAGCGTAATCGGGGGAGCGAACAATGAGCAGTTCTTC. It translates to CASSVIGGANNEQFF. The J gene is TRBJ2-1, the V gene TRBV9, with D tentatively TRBD2 (6 bases). The V end lost 1 base, the J end lost 5 bases, and 13 bases lay between the germline ends. This CDR3 has 15 residues. The germline V gene encodes CDR1 SGDLS and CDR2 YYNGEE.